The 27 T cell receptor beta chains listed next were all sequenced from one sample in a study of CD8 T cells in Susac syndrome. The RNA, about 0.5 to 1 ug, was put through reverse transcription using random hexamers. TCRdb processed the immunoSEQ multiplex PCR reads anew with MiXCR; each CDR3 protein has one entry. Here the sample spans 95,000 to 150,000 distinct CDR3 sequences, over 95% being singletons. The sample comprised CD4+ T cells from PBMCs. The source of these receptors is a human donor with Susac syndrome.

The chain uses TRBV13 and TRBJ1-1; D unclear. Trimming pared 3 bases from V and 3 bases from J, leaving 8 bases between. Germline V CDR1 and CDR2: PRHDT, FYEKMQ (reference sequence). The CDR3 spans 13 residues. The CDR3 protein is CASSFRDDTEAFF. The CDR3 region has the DNA TGTGCCAGCAGCTTTCGGGATGACACTGAAGCTTTCTTT.

J is TRBJ2-1 and V is TRBV24-1; perhaps TRBD1 as D (5 bases). The V and J ends lost 6 bases and 9 bases respectively, with 11 bases between them. The V gene's germline CDR1 is KGHDR and CDR2 SFDVKD. The CDR3 is 12 residues long. The CDR3 DNA reads TGTGCCACCAGTCTTGGGGCAGGTGAGCAGTTCTTC. As protein: CATSLGAGEQFF.

V and J are TRBV4-3 and TRBJ2-3; no firm D call. Trimming left V 4 bases short and J 4 bases short, with 9 bases between. Germline V CDR1 and CDR2: LGHNA, YSLEER. The CDR3 has 13 residues. CDR3 amino acids: CASSPRKADTQYF. The CDR3 region has the DNA TGCGCCAGCAGCCCCCGAAAAGCAGATACGCAGTATTTT.

CDR3 loop: CSAGAGTGAYEQYF. CDR3 nucleotides: TGCAGTGCTGGAGCCGGGACAGGGGCCTACGAGCAGTACTTC. The chain joins TRBV20-1 to TRBJ2-7; 10 positions match TRBD1. This CDR3 has 14 amino acids. Germline V CDR1 and CDR2: DFQATT, SNEGSKA (reference sequence). V shed 5 bases, J shed 2 bases, and the junction held 6 bases outside the gene matches.

The chain combines TRBV7-2 with TRBJ2-3; D may be TRBD2 (6 bases). Trimming took off 1 base at V and 6 bases at J, with 14 bases between the two ends. Germline CDR1 SGHTA, CDR2 FQGNSA. The CDR3 loop spans 15 amino acids. The CDR3 DNA follows: TGTGCCAGCAGCTTAGTTTCTAGCGAGGGGGATACGCAGTATTTT. The encoded protein is CASSLVSSEGDTQYF.

J is TRBJ2-3 and V is TRBV4-2; 11 bases are a match to TRBD2. The CDR3 loop spans 15 amino acids. Germline CDR1 is LGHNA and CDR2 is YNFKEQ. V shed 0 bases, J shed 4 bases, and the junction held 0 bases outside the gene matches. The CDR3 sequence: CASSQELAGADTQYF. DNA of the CDR3: TGTGCCAGCAGCCAAGAACTAGCGGGAGCAGATACGCAGTATTTT.

The genes are TRBV9 and TRBJ2-1, with D perhaps assigned TRBD1 or TRBD2 (5 bases each). Germline V gene lookup returns CDR1 SGDLS and CDR2 YYNGEE. This CDR3 has 13 amino acids. The germline V and J ends were trimmed by 0 bases and 10 bases, with 11 bases remaining between them. CDR3 in amino acids: CASSVVGWGEQFF. CDR3 coding DNA: TGTGCCAGCAGCGTAGTCGGATGGGGGGAGCAGTTCTTC.

This chain connects TRBV12-3 or TRBV12-4 to TRBJ2-3; 12 nucleotides align to TRBD2. The length of the CDR3 is 15 residues. The trim removed 6 bases at V and 6 bases at J, leaving 7 bases unmatched. The CDR3 region is CASRSTSGSGDTQYF. The CDR3 region has the DNA TGTGCCAGCAGATCGACTAGCGGGAGTGGTGATACGCAGTATTTT.

The CDR3: CASSLGSEGKTQYF. CDR3 DNA sequence: TGCGCCAGCAGCTTGGGATCTGAGGGGAAGACCCAGTACTTC. The V and J genes are TRBV5-1 and TRBJ2-5; D assignment may be TRBD1 or TRBD2 (5 bases each). Between the trimmed V and J ends, which lost 0 bases and 6 bases, there was a span of 12 bases. The CDR3 length is 14 residues. Germline V gene sequence: CDR1 SGHRS, CDR2 YFSETQ.

On this clonotype itself: Relative to the germline gene, one junction end is altered; a read error may explain this. CDR3 sequence reads: CASSLSDTGELFF. As DNA, the CDR3 is TGTGCTAGCAGCTTATCAGATACCGGGGAGCTGTTTTTT. V is TRBV7-7 and J is TRBJ2-2, with D unclear. Germline CDR1 reads SSHAT; CDR2 reads FNYEAQ (reference sequence). The CDR3 is 13 amino acids.

The chain carries TRBV7-8 and TRBJ1-2; TRBD1 matches at 8 bases. Trimming cost V 5 bases and J 7 bases; bases outside gene matches: 12. Germline CDR1 reads SGHVS; CDR2 reads FQNEAQ. This CDR3 has 15 amino acids. CDR3 nucleotides: TGTGCCAGCAGCCGAGGACAGGGACAAGAGCGTGGCTACACCTTC. Protein: CASSRGQGQERGYTF.

A few counts support this clonotype. This chain links TRBV5-1 with TRBJ2-1; D remains unclear. This CDR3 comprises 16 residues. Trimming left V 3 bases short and J 2 bases short, with 15 bases between. Germline CDR1 and CDR2: SGHRS and YFSETQ. DNA of the CDR3: TGCGCCAGCAGCTCGACTCAAGACGCGACCTACAATGAGCAGTTCTTC. Protein sequence: CASSSTQDATYNEQFF.

The rearrangement uses TRBV5-1 and TRBJ1-1; TRBD1 is a possible D gene (6 bases). The CDR3 spans 13 residues. CDR1 is SGHRS, CDR2 YFSETQ, per germline. V was cut by 4 bases and J by 1 base, with 8 bases left in between. The CDR3 sequence is CASSRGANTEAFF. CDR3 nucleotide sequence: TGCGCCAGCAGCCGGGGGGCGAACACTGAAGCTTTCTTT. The full variable domain, with the rest looked up from reference TRBV5-1 and TRBJ1-1, is KAGVTQTPRYLIKTRGQQVTLSCSPISGHRSVSWYQQTPGQGLQFLFEYFSETQRNKGNFPGRFSGRQFSNSRSEMNVSTLELGDSALYLCASSRGANTEAFFGQGTRLTVV.

This clonotype occurred once. The CDR3, as DNA: TGTGCAGAGGGCCAGATACCCAACTATGGCTACACCTTC. Translated, it gives CAEGQIPNYGYTF. V and J are TRBV7-2 and TRBJ1-2, with unresolved D. Germline CDR1 SGHTA, CDR2 FQGNSA. The CDR3 has 13 amino acids.

V is TRBV12-3 or TRBV12-4 and J is TRBJ2-1; 9 nucleotides agree with TRBD2. The CDR3 spans 16 residues. V lost 6 bases, J lost 2 bases, and 8 bases stayed unmatched. The CDR3 nucleotides read TGTGCCAGCAGCCCTAGGGCGGGAGGGCCCTACAATGAGCAGTTCTTC. Translating gives CASSPRAGGPYNEQFF.

This clonotype was recorded once. The chain couples TRBV11-2 to TRBJ2-3; 7 nucleotides align to TRBD2. The CDR3 is 16 amino acids. V shed 3 bases, J shed 2 bases, and the junction held 8 bases outside the gene matches. Germline CDR1 and CDR2: SGHAT and FQNNGV. CDR3 DNA sequence: TGTGCCAGCAGCTTTCCGACGGGAGGAGTCACAGATACGCAGTATTTT. Encoded protein: CASSFPTGGVTDTQYF.

The chain couples TRBV12-3 or TRBV12-4 to TRBJ1-3; unclear D gene. CDR3 length: 15 residues. The V and J ends lost 3 bases and 0 bases respectively, with 9 bases between them. The CDR3 loop reads CASSFFVGSGNTIYF. CDR3 bases: TGTGCCAGCAGTTTTTTCGTTGGCTCTGGAAACACCATATATTTT.

CDR3 in DNA: TGTGCCAGTAGTAAGTATACCGCAGGGGCCACTGAAGCTTTCTTT. Its translation is CASSKYTAGATEAFF. The gene calls are TRBV19 and TRBJ1-1; tentatively, D is TRBD1 (6 bases). Trimming removed 4 bases at V and 4 bases at J, with 16 bases between. Germline V gene lookup returns CDR1 LNHDA and CDR2 SQIVND (reference sequence). CDR3 size: 15 residues.

This clonotype showed up just once. The rearrangement uses TRBV4-2 and TRBJ2-5, with D unclear. The CDR3 extends over 14 amino acids. Trimming stripped 1 base from V and 3 bases from J, with 9 bases between. Germline values: CDR1 LGHNA, CDR2 YNFKEQ. DNA of the CDR3: TGTGCCAGCAGCCAAGTAGGTGGGAAAGAGACCCAGTACTTC. Protein sequence: CASSQVGGKETQYF.

The rearrangement joins TRBV20-1 to TRBJ2-7; possibly TRBD1 or TRBD2 for D (5 bases each). V lost 7 bases and J 7 bases, leaving 17 bases between the germline ends. The CDR3 runs to 12 residues. Germline lookup yields CDR1 DFQATT and CDR2 SNEGSKA (reference sequence). The CDR3 DNA is TGCAGTGTAGGGGACCGCCTACGGGAGCAGTACTTC. This gives the protein CSVGDRLREQYF.

The V call is TRBV19, the J call TRBJ1-1, with D tentatively TRBD1 (6 bases). CDR1 and CDR2 (germline): LNHDA, SQIVND (reference sequence). The ends were cut back, 4 bases at V and 5 bases at J, with 17 bases in the middle. This CDR3 is built from 15 residues. The CDR3 DNA follows: TGTGCCAGTAGTACCTTCGGAGGGGGAAGAACTGAAGCTTTCTTT. Encoded protein: CASSTFGGGRTEAFF.

The chain uses TRBV29-1 and TRBJ1-1; D unclear. The CDR3 extends over 13 amino acids. The V gene's germline CDR1 is SQVTM and CDR2 ANQGSEA. The V end was cut by 4 bases, the J end by 0 bases, with 9 bases between. In DNA, the CDR3 is TGCAGCGTTGCGAACGGGCTGAACACTGAAGCTTTCTTT. This codes for CSVANGLNTEAFF.

The chain uses TRBV29-1 and TRBJ2-5; TRBD2 matches 9 bases. The V gene's germline CDR1 is SQVTM and CDR2 ANQGSEA. V was clipped by 3 bases and J by 3 bases; unmatched bases: 2. The CDR3 extends over 13 amino acids. CDR3 residues: CSVDPSGEETQYF. In DNA, the CDR3 is TGCAGCGTTGACCCTAGCGGGGAAGAGACCCAGTACTTC.

V gene TRBV4-3 combines with J gene TRBJ2-6; 7 bases map to TRBD1. Germline V CDR1 and CDR2: LGHNA, YSLEER. The ends lost 1 base at V and 2 bases at J; junction bases unmatched: 5. This CDR3 comprises 17 residues. CDR3 sequence reads: CASSQGQGFAGANVLTF. The CDR3 region has the DNA TGCGCCAGCAGCCAAGGACAGGGCTTCGCTGGGGCCAACGTCCTGACTTTC.

This chain connects TRBV20-1 to TRBJ1-4, with 9 bases that match TRBD1. The CDR3 covers 14 residues. The germline V gene has CDR1 DFQATT and CDR2 SNEGSKA (reference sequence). The trim removed 6 bases at V and 7 bases at J, leaving 9 bases unmatched. CDR3 nucleotide sequence: TGCAGTGCCCCCATGGAGACAGGGGGTGAAAAACTGTTTTTT. This translates into CSAPMETGGEKLFF.

V gene TRBV3-1 combines with J gene TRBJ1-3, with D unresolved. Germline V CDR1 and CDR2: LGHDT, YNNKEL (reference sequence). The CDR3 is 13 residues long. Trimming removed 4 bases from V and 3 bases from J, with 7 bases in between. CDR3 nucleotide sequence: TGTGCCAGCAGCCGGACGGATGGAAACACCATATATTTT. This codes for CASSRTDGNTIYF. Combining the CDR3 with reference TRBV3-1 and TRBJ1-3 gives the whole variable domain DTAVSQTPKYLVTQMGNDKSIKCEQNLGHDTMYWYKQDSKKFLKIMFSYNNKELIINETVPNRFSPKSPDKAHLNLHINSLELGDSAVYFCASSRTDGNTIYFGEGSWLTVV.

The chain joins TRBV29-1 to TRBJ2-5; D uncertain. Germline V CDR1 and CDR2: SQVTM, ANQGSEA. V was pared by 7 bases and J by 0 bases, with 12 bases between. This CDR3 is 13 amino acids long. The chain's CDR3 is CSAISAYQETQYF. The DNA of the CDR3 is TGCAGCGCTATATCAGCCTACCAAGAGACCCAGTACTTC.